A selection of T cell receptor beta chains follows, all from one sample in a study of blood T cell repertoires in COVID-19. The protocol was immunoSEQ multiplex PCR, while the TCRdb copy is restricted to in-frame clones and leaves out a portion. In the table there are around 350,000 clones, about 88% of which are singletons. Sequencing used peripheral blood. The source is a human donor in a cohort sampled during active COVID-19. CDR3s include the opening cysteine and the closing phenylalanine or tryptophan. Fields, in order: clone size, D gene, J gene, V gene, CDR3 DNA, CDR3 protein. The D gene is left open where the match is weak. The size entry is marked missing in some rows and otherwise reads once, few, many or a size class.

NA TRBD1 TRBJ1-6 TRBV18 TGTGCCAGCTCACTTCGACAGGGGAATTCACCCCTCCACTTT CASSLRQGNSPLHF
NA TRBD2 TRBJ2-1 TRBV28 TGTGCCAGCAGAACGCAAACCGGGACTAGCGGATACAATGAGCAGTTCTTC CASRTQTGTSGYNEQFF
NA TRBD1 TRBJ2-2 TRBV28 TGTGCCAGCAGGTATCCGGGACAGGGTGAAACCGGGGAGCTGTTTTTT CASRYPGQGETGELFF
few NA TRBJ1-1 TRBV14 TGTGCCAGCAGCCCCTTGGAGGTAGGGTTAGCTTTCTTT CASSPLEVGLAFF
NA NA TRBJ1-5 TRBV7-8 TGTGCCAGCAGCTTGATAAGGCTGCGACAGAGCAATCAGCCCCAGCATTTT CASSLIRLRQSNQPQHF
NA NA TRBJ1-2 TRBV7-9 TGTGCCAGCAGCTTACAGGGACATGGAGGCTACACCTTC CASSLQGHGGYTF
NA TRBD1 TRBJ2-7 TRBV4-2 TGTGCCAGCAGCCAACCGGGGACAGGGGGTGTCGAGCAGTACTTC CASSQPGTGGVEQYF
NA NA TRBJ1-1 TRBV19 TGTGCCAGTAGTATAGGGTTCTTCGAGAACAGAATAAACACTGAAGCTTTCTTT CASSIGFFENRINTEAFF
NA NA TRBJ2-7 TRBV6-1 TGTGCCAGCAGTGAAGTGGGCAGATCCTACGAGCAGTACTTC CASSEVGRSYEQYF
NA NA TRBJ2-1 TRBV9 TGTGCCAGCAGCGTAGTTGGCAGGTGGGCCAATGAGCAGTTCTTC CASSVVGRWANEQFF
NA TRBD2 TRBJ2-7 TRBV6-5 TGTGCCAGCAGTTACTCACGACTAGCTGCCTACGAGCAGTACTTC CASSYSRLAAYEQYF
NA NA TRBJ2-7 TRBV7-2 TGTGCCAGCAGCTTGGTATTGGGGCCCCAGAAAAACTACGAGCAGTACTTC CASSLVLGPQKNYEQYF
NA NA TRBJ2-7 TRBV7-9 TGTGCCAGCAGCCTGGCGGCAGGGAACTACGAGCAGTACTTC CASSLAAGNYEQYF
NA TRBD1 TRBJ1-4 TRBV25-1 TGTGCCAGCAGTGAATGGGACAGCGAAAAACTGTTTTTT CASSEWDSEKLFF
NA NA TRBJ2-1 TRBV11-1 TGTGCCAGCAGCTTCCAGGGAAAGTCCTACAATGAGCAGTTCTTC CASSFQGKSYNEQFF
NA NA TRBJ2-1 TRBV21-1 TGTGCCAGCATCTGTAGGGGTGCCCGGGATGAGCAGTTCTTC CASICRGARDEQFF